This TCR beta chain was sequenced in a study of read filtering for tumor transcriptome and immune sequencing. Findings of the study overall: Without single-read clonotypes, shared clonotype proportions correlated more between IR-seq and RNA-seq.

Germline assignment: CDR1 SGHAT and CDR2 FQNNGV. This CDR3 region has 17 residues. Details on this clonotype: Its target is unknown. The junction differs from germline at one of its ends, possibly a read error.

Every patient had bone marrow sampled while the disease was active. Molecular barcoded adaptors covering alpha/delta and beta/gamma chains were used on roughly 400 ng RNA. Each CDR3 protein is one row after TCRdb ran MiXCR on the reads. The sample yields over 45,000 distinct CDR3 sequences, 20% to 25% seen once. The sample consisted of a population of CD138-negative cells sorted from bone marrow. The receptor was derived from a donor aged 40 or over with multiple myeloma. The V and J genes are TRBV11-2 and TRBJ2-1; 7 nucleotides match TRBD2. In DNA form, the CDR3 reads TGTGCCAGTAGCGAGAGTAGCGGGCGCTCGTCCTACAATGCGCAGTTCTTC. Encoded protein: CASSESSGRSSYNAQFF. Together with reference TRBV11-2 and TRBJ2-1, the CDR3 gives the full variable domain: EAGVAQSPRYKIIEKRQSVAFWCNPISGHATLYWYQQILGQGPKLLIQFQNNGVVDDSQLPKDRFSAERLKGVDSTLKIQPAKLEDSAVYLCASSESSGRSSYNAQFFGPGTRLTVL.